Given below is one TCR beta chain in context. The data stem from a study of blood T cell repertoires in COVID-19. The repertoire was sequenced with immunoSEQ multiplex PCR; TCRdb's copy has only in-frame clones and lacks some. This sample has a few hundred thousand clones; about 91% occur once, and the top ten carry roughly a tenth. The CDR3 consists of 16 residues. In germline, CDR1 is SGHTA, CDR2 FQGNSA. Trimming removed 6 bases from V and 5 bases from J; junction bases left unmatched: 12. This TCR derives from a middle-aged woman who had recovered from COVID-19. The rearrangement links TRBV7-2 to TRBJ2-5, with 10 bases fitting TRBD2. The material sequenced was PBMCs or T cells enriched from blood (not recorded which). Written as DNA, the CDR3 is TGTGCCAGCAGACGGAGGAGCGGGGGGGCCGGGGAGACCCAGTACTTC. It is translated as CASRRRSGGAGETQYF.